Detailed here is one T cell receptor beta chain. This record belongs to a study of blood T cell repertoires in COVID-19. Study summary: The United States, Italy and Spain were the sources of the acute and convalescent COVID-19 samples. PBMCs, B-cell-depleted T cells, or T cells were the source of the cDNA or gDNA that made up the material.

Methods used by the authors: Estimation of nucleated cell counts was performed using reference gene primer amplification. Produced via immunoSEQ multiplex PCR; TCRdb's table is partial and in-frame only. The DNA was the basis for D and trimming; V, J and clone size are from that table. Of fewer than 85,000 clones listed, 91% are singletons. There are 14 residues in the CDR3. The V gene lost 5 bases and the J gene lost 3 bases, with 14 bases spanning the gap. The germline gives CDR1 SGHAT, CDR2 FQNNGV. Sequencing input: peripheral blood. The gene calls are TRBV11-2 and TRBJ2-7; possible D gene TRBD2, 6 bases. The receptor comes from a human donor in a cohort sampled during active COVID-19. DNA for the CDR3: TGTGCCAGCAGCCTCCGGGACTTAAACTACGAGCAGTACTTC. Protein: CASSLRDLNYEQYF.